The next 21 T cell receptor beta chains were all read from a single sample in a study of post-analysis software for immune sequencing data. General study results and limits: Patients carried roughly five TRBV segments more frequently than controls did, and TRBV5-6, TRBV5-1 and TRBV20-1 were among them.

These receptors have no identified antigens. Unique molecular identifiers were present in the TCR beta cDNA libraries. TCRdb re-derived calls from the PCR reads in MiXCR, one entry per CDR3 protein. The sample includes about 170,000 distinct CDR3 sequences, approximately 31% seen only once; the top ten take 1.5%. Sequences were obtained from blood. The receptor source for this set is a girl aged 5 to 17 with multiple sclerosis.

There are many counts of this clonotype. CDR3 nucleotide sequence: TGTGCCAGCAGCTTCGCAGCCTCTTCCTACGAGCAGTACTTC. Its translation is CASSFAASSYEQYF. The gene calls are TRBV7-9 and TRBJ2-7; D is uncertain. This CDR3 is built from 14 residues. The V end lost 3 bases, the J end lost 1 base, and 10 bases lay between the germline ends. Germline V gene lookup returns CDR1 SEHNR and CDR2 FQNEAQ (reference sequence).

The rearrangement links TRBV12-3 or TRBV12-4 to TRBJ1-1; D might be TRBD1 (5 bases). The V end lost 6 bases, the J end lost 4 bases, and 15 bases lay between the germline ends. The CDR3 length is 14 residues. The chain's CDR3 is CASSWGGLRTEAFF. The CDR3 DNA reads TGTGCCAGCAGCTGGGGGGGTTTACGCACTGAAGCTTTCTTT.

The chain couples TRBV6-5 to TRBJ2-2, with D tentatively TRBD1 (6 bases). Trimming pared 8 bases from V and 4 bases from J, leaving 20 bases between. The CDR3 extends over 16 amino acids. Germline V lookup: CDR1 MNHEY, CDR2 SVGAGI. CDR3 sequence (DNA): TGTGCCAGCGGACCCTGGGACACCTTATCCACCGGGGAGCTGTTTTTT. It specifies CASGPWDTLSTGELFF.

This clonotype was counted at least ten times. The chain links TRBV20-1 to TRBJ1-2; 9 nucleotides agree with TRBD1. The CDR3 length is 15 residues. The V segment lost 0 bases and the J segment 6 bases; nucleotides outside the gene matches: 8. The germline V gene encodes CDR1 DFQATT and CDR2 SNEGSKA (reference sequence). The CDR3 here is CSAREDRGYGDGYTF. CDR3 DNA: TGCAGTGCTAGAGAAGACAGGGGGTATGGTGATGGCTACACCTTC.

V usage is TRBV7-2 and J usage is TRBJ2-3; TRBD2 might be the D (5 bases). The V gene's germline CDR1 is SGHTA and CDR2 FQGNSA. V was cut by 1 base and J by 0 bases, with 11 bases left in between. The CDR3 covers 16 residues. The CDR3 DNA reads TGTGCCAGCAGCTTAGATGCTAGCAGTAGCACAGATACGCAGTATTTT. Its protein is CASSLDASSSTDTQYF.

This rearrangement joins TRBV19 to TRBJ1-5; the match to TRBD1 covers 9 bases. The CDR3 contains 14 residues. Germline CDR1 and CDR2: LNHDA and SQIVND (reference sequence). Losses at the gene ends were 8 bases for V and 4 bases for J; bases not matched to a gene: 6. As DNA, the CDR3 is TGTGCCAGTTCGTTCGGGACAGGGAATCAGCCCCAGCATTTT. It encodes CASSFGTGNQPQHF.

As concerns this clonotype: A much larger clone sits a single nucleotide away, making a read error possible. The J gene is TRBJ2-7, the V gene TRBV18; 7 nucleotides agree with TRBD1. Germline V gene data show CDR1 as KGHSH and CDR2 as LQKENI. The CDR3 totals 15 residues. The CDR3 DNA reads as TGTGTCAGCTCACCATCCCAGGGGGTTCCTTACGAGCAGTACTTC. It codes for CVSSPSQGVPYEQYF.

This clonotype was counted between two and nine times. The CDR3 region is CASSFEGQANYEQYF. The CDR3 nucleotides are TGTGCCAGCAGCTTTGAAGGACAGGCTAACTACGAGCAGTACTTC. The V and J genes are TRBV5-5 and TRBJ2-7; 7 bases agree with TRBD1. Germline V gene sequence: CDR1 SGHKS, CDR2 YYEKEE (reference sequence). This CDR3 region has 15 residues. Trimming took 2 bases from V and 3 from J; bases not matched to a gene: 8. The entire variable domain, with the rest obtained from reference TRBV5-5 and TRBJ2-7, is as follows: DAGVTQSPTHLIKTRGQQVTLRCSPISGHKSVSWYQQVLGQGPQFIFQYYEKEERGRGNFPDRFSARQFPNYSSELNVNALLLGDSALYLCASSFEGQANYEQYFGPGTRLTVT.

This clonotype was seen at least ten times. The chain uses TRBV4-1 and TRBJ1-2; no clear D gene. The germline V gene encodes CDR1 MGHRA and CDR2 YSYEKL. The CDR3 extends over 14 amino acids. Trimming took off 0 bases at V and 6 bases at J, with 11 bases between the two ends. CDR3 protein: CASSQDHEVDGYTF. The CDR3 nucleotides read TGCGCCAGCAGCCAAGATCACGAGGTCGATGGCTACACCTTC.

The table lists this clonotype with many counts. This chain joins TRBV7-7 and TRBJ2-1; TRBD2 aligns across 8 bases. The CDR3 spans 16 residues. In germline, CDR1 is SSHAT, CDR2 FNYEAQ (reference sequence). V dropped 1 base and J dropped 6; count of bases not matched to a gene: 8. CDR3: CASSLVGLDRVNEQFF. The CDR3 coding sequence is TGTGCCAGCAGCTTAGTGGGACTAGATCGGGTCAATGAGCAGTTCTTC.

The chain joins TRBV20-1 to TRBJ2-6; 7 bases agree with TRBD2. CDR1 DFQATT and CDR2 SNEGSKA come from the germline V gene (reference sequence). CDR3 size: 15 residues. The V and J ends lost 3 bases and 2 bases, in that order; junction bases with no gene match: 4. The CDR3: CSASRTSTGANVLTF. Here the CDR3 DNA reads TGCAGTGCTAGTCGGACTAGTACTGGGGCCAACGTCCTGACTTTC.

J is TRBJ1-1 and V is TRBV4-2; no definite D call. Trimming took 0 bases from V and 0 from J, leaving 8 bases between them. The germline CDR1 and CDR2 sequences are LGHNA and YNFKEQ. The CDR3 runs to 15 residues. CDR3 protein: CASSQEARLNTEAFF. The CDR3 region has the DNA TGTGCCAGCAGCCAAGAGGCCCGACTGAACACTGAAGCTTTCTTT.

This clonotype has ten or more counts. The chain uses TRBV5-1 and TRBJ1-2; TRBD1 matches at 9 bases. J gave up 8 bases and V 4 bases, and 6 bases lay outside the gene matches. CDR1 is SGHRS and CDR2 is YFSETQ in the germline V gene. There are 13 residues in the CDR3. CDR3 sequence reads: CASSTGQGMGYTF. CDR3 nucleotide sequence: TGCGCCAGCAGCACTGGACAGGGGATGGGCTACACCTTC. Variable domain in full (rest from reference TRBV5-1 and TRBJ1-2): KAGVTQTPRYLIKTRGQQVTLSCSPISGHRSVSWYQQTPGQGLQFLFEYFSETQRNKGNFPGRFSGRQFSNSRSEMNVSTLELGDSALYLCASSTGQGMGYTFGSGTRLTVV.

The rearrangement joins TRBV20-1 to TRBJ1-5; 12 bases fit TRBD1. Germline V gene data show CDR1 as DFQATT and CDR2 as SNEGSKA (reference sequence). The CDR3 runs 22 residues. V lost 1 base to trimming and J lost 0 bases; unmatched junction nucleotides: 19. This CDR3 reads CSARASFGSGTGGSGSNQPQHF. The CDR3 bases are TGCAGTGCTAGAGCGAGTTTCGGATCCGGGACAGGGGGCAGTGGTAGCAATCAGCCCCAGCATTTT.

DNA of the CDR3: TGTGCCAGCAGTCGCTCGGGACAGGGGGACTACGAGCAGTACTTC. As protein: CASSRSGQGDYEQYF. This sequence joins TRBV6-5 and TRBJ2-7; 11 nucleotides agree with TRBD1. Germline CDR1 and CDR2: MNHEY and SVGAGI. V shed 5 bases and J 3 bases; nucleotides not matched to a gene: 6. CDR3 length: 15 residues.

A note on this clonotype: Mismatch with germline at one junction end may stem from a read error. This chain uses TRBV11-2 with TRBJ1-1, with D maybe TRBD1 (6 bases). The length of the CDR3 is 18 residues. CDR1 and CDR2 (germline): SGHAT, FQNNGV. CDR3 nucleotide sequence: TGTGCCAGCAGCTCTGGGTGGGGGGCGCCCGGCATGAACGCTGAAGCTTTCTTT. Its translation: CASSSGWGAPGMNAEAFF.

The chain employs TRBV6-1 and TRBJ2-2; 10 bases match TRBD1. V dropped 6 bases and J dropped 5; count of bases not matched to a gene: 6. This CDR3 is built from 15 residues. Germline CDR1 is MNHNS and CDR2 is SASEGT. CDR3 bases: TGTGCCAGCAGGCCCGGGACAGGGGATACCGGGGAGCTGTTTTTT. As protein: CASRPGTGDTGELFF.

The chain combines TRBV6-2 or TRBV6-3 with TRBJ2-7; D is unclear. The CDR3 extends over 12 amino acids. From germline, CDR1 is MNHEY and CDR2 SVGEGT. V was shortened by 6 bases and J by 7 bases, with 13 bases between the two germline ends. The CDR3 region has the DNA TGTGCCAGCAGCCTAAATCCTAGGGAGCAGTACTTC. Its translation is CASSLNPREQYF.

The chain has TRBV7-2 and TRBJ2-5, with 11 bases matching TRBD2. With V trimmed by 4 bases and J by 5 bases, 6 bases remained unmatched. CDR1 and CDR2 (germline): SGHTA, FQGNSA. The CDR3 has 15 residues. CDR3 sequence reads: CASSSRTSGWETQYF. DNA for the CDR3: TGTGCCAGCAGCTCCCGGACTAGCGGGTGGGAGACCCAGTACTTC.

This clonotype was seen only a few times. The chain couples TRBV2 to TRBJ2-5; D is possibly TRBD1 or TRBD2 (6 bases each). With 6 bases removed from V and 5 bases from J, the gap between germline ends came to 19 bases. Germline CDR1 and CDR2: SNHLY and FYNNEI. This CDR3 comprises 15 residues. The CDR3 is CASSQQSGAWETQYF. The CDR3 DNA follows: TGTGCCAGCAGCCAACAATCGGGGGCATGGGAGACCCAGTACTTC. The variable domain in full, with the rest retrieved from reference TRBV2 and TRBJ2-5, is EPEVTQTPSHQVTQMGQEVILRCVPISNHLYFYWYRQILGQKVEFLVSFYNNEISEKSEIFDDQFSVERPDGSNFTLKIRSTKLEDSAMYFCASSQQSGAWETQYFGPGTRLLVL.

The chain uses TRBV7-9 and TRBJ2-7; TRBD1 might be the D (6 bases). This CDR3 contains 16 residues. CDR1 is SEHNR and CDR2 is FQNEAQ in the germline V gene (reference sequence). Trimming cost V 5 bases and J 4 bases, with 21 bases left between them. The CDR3 sequence: CASSPFSGTHFYEQYF. The CDR3 nucleotides are TGTGCCAGCAGCCCCTTCTCCGGGACACATTTTTACGAGCAGTACTTC.